Judged by abundance, the clone carrying this T cell receptor beta chain is medium-sized. This beta chain represents an off-target read in a library built for alpha chains; its size is of limited meaning. The time point was: sample taken at primary tumor resection. Whole RNA from tumor, nontumor lung or frozen PBMC was sequenced unsorted. Patients with untreated early-stage non-small cell lung cancer, numbering 72, were the donors. This entry belongs to a study of spatial heterogeneity in lung cancer. In the study overall: Across the raw uncorrected reads, a unique TCR and UMI combination was observed, on average, more than ten times.

From the 5' RACE reads, TCRdb called clonotypes with MiXCR, one entry per CDR3 protein. The sample consists of more than 9,000 distinct CDR3 sequences, 5.5% to 7.5% of them appearing once. The V and J ends lost 3 bases and 8 bases respectively, with 16 bases between them. Germline values: CDR1 ENHRY, CDR2 SYGVKD. This CDR3 has 14 residues. The receptor was derived from a male donor with early-stage non-small cell lung cancer. Sequencing used normal lung tissue next to the tumor, obtained at surgery. The V call is TRBV10-3, the J call TRBJ1-2, with unresolved D. The CDR3 reads CAISDWAVGEGYTF. CDR3 coding DNA: TGTGCCATCAGTGATTGGGCGGTGGGAGAAGGCTACACCTTC.